A selection of T cell receptor beta chains follows, all from one sample in a study of T cells in tuberculosis. The method was immunoSEQ multiplex PCR; TCRdb's version includes in-frame clones alone and lacks a portion of them. The profile shows some 41,000 clones, about 94% of them singletons. Sequenced material: PBMCs. These receptors were obtained from a donor between 10 and 35 years old with latent tuberculosis or without tuberculosis infection. Some clones in this sample may be carry-over from other donors' samples. CDR3s include the opening cysteine and the closing phenylalanine or tryptophan. Each record gives: D gene, clone size, V gene, J gene, CDR3 protein, CDR3 DNA. D genes are given only for firm matches. Rows may omit the clone size; those that give it use once, few, many or a size class.

d_call: .
clone_size: .
v_call: TRBV23-1
j_call: TRBJ1-1
cdr3_aa: CASSQSAQGGINTEAFF
cdr3_nt: TGCGCCAGCAGTCAATCGGCACAGGGTGGCATCAACACTGAAGCTTTCTTT

d_call: .
clone_size: .
v_call: TRBV29-1
j_call: TRBJ1-5
cdr3_aa: CSVGYGGNQPQHF
cdr3_nt: TGCAGCGTTGGGTACGGGGGCAATCAGCCCCAGCATTTT

d_call: TRBD2
clone_size: once
v_call: TRBV5-6
j_call: TRBJ2-3
cdr3_aa: CASSLEAGGPDTQYF
cdr3_nt: TGTGCCAGCAGCTTGGAGGCGGGAGGGCCAGATACGCAGTATTTT

d_call: TRBD2
clone_size: .
v_call: TRBV12-5
j_call: TRBJ2-2
cdr3_aa: CASGFQGLAANTGELFF
cdr3_nt: TGTGCTAGTGGTTTCCAGGGACTAGCGGCGAACACCGGGGAGCTGTTTTTT

d_call: .
clone_size: .
v_call: TRBV28
j_call: TRBJ2-7
cdr3_aa: CASSSATRVLTYEQYF
cdr3_nt: TGTGCCAGCAGTTCTGCTACCAGGGTACTAACCTACGAGCAGTACTTC

d_call: TRBD1
clone_size: .
v_call: TRBV27
j_call: TRBJ2-5
cdr3_aa: CASRWTGQETQYF
cdr3_nt: TGTGCCAGCAGATGGACAGGCCAAGAGACCCAGTACTTC

d_call: TRBD1
clone_size: .
v_call: TRBV7-8
j_call: TRBJ1-3
cdr3_aa: CASSLGQGAGNTIYF
cdr3_nt: TGTGCCAGCAGCTTAGGACAGGGCGCTGGAAACACCATATATTTT

d_call: TRBD1
clone_size: .
v_call: TRBV11-2
j_call: TRBJ1-2
cdr3_aa: CASSLAPRGGGYGYTF
cdr3_nt: TGTGCCAGCAGCTTAGCCCCAAGAGGGGGCGGGTATGGCTACACCTTC

d_call: TRBD2
clone_size: .
v_call: TRBV11-2
j_call: TRBJ2-7
cdr3_aa: CASSQGLAGPRTTYEQYF
cdr3_nt: TGTGCCAGCAGCCAAGGACTAGCGGGCCCGAGAACTACCTACGAGCAGTACTTC

d_call: TRBD1
clone_size: .
v_call: TRBV29-1
j_call: TRBJ2-3
cdr3_aa: CSVAPGTGVTDTQYF
cdr3_nt: TGCAGCGTGGCCCCCGGGACAGGGGTCACAGATACGCAGTATTTT

d_call: .
clone_size: .
v_call: TRBV15
j_call: TRBJ1-4
cdr3_aa: CATSREVADNEKLFF
cdr3_nt: TGTGCCACCAGCAGAGAGGTGGCAGATAATGAAAAACTGTTTTTT

d_call: .
clone_size: .
v_call: TRBV27
j_call: TRBJ2-7
cdr3_aa: CASSLQDSPSYEQYF
cdr3_nt: TGTGCCAGCAGTTTACAGGACAGTCCCTCCTACGAGCAGTACTTC

d_call: .
clone_size: .
v_call: TRBV4-3
j_call: TRBJ1-4
cdr3_aa: CASSRDTTTNEKLFF
cdr3_nt: TGCGCCAGCAGCCGGGACACGACAACTAATGAAAAACTGTTTTTT

d_call: TRBD2
clone_size: few
v_call: TRBV9
j_call: TRBJ2-7
cdr3_aa: CASSPFSGTGYEQYF
cdr3_nt: TGTGCCAGCAGCCCATTTAGCGGGACTGGCTACGAGCAGTACTTC

d_call: .
clone_size: .
v_call: TRBV5-1
j_call: TRBJ2-2
cdr3_aa: CASSPAGLNTGELFF
cdr3_nt: TGCGCCAGCAGCCCGGCGGGCCTCAACACCGGGGAGCTGTTTTTT

d_call: .
clone_size: .
v_call: TRBV4-3
j_call: TRBJ1-1
cdr3_aa: CASSEAGYESGDTEAFF
cdr3_nt: TGCGCCAGCAGCGAGGCAGGGTACGAGTCGGGCGACACTGAAGCTTTCTTT

d_call: TRBD2
clone_size: .
v_call: TRBV5-6
j_call: TRBJ2-2
cdr3_aa: CASSLRTSGYTGELFF
cdr3_nt: TGTGCCAGCAGTCTACGGACTAGCGGTTACACCGGGGAGCTGTTTTTT